The 18 T cell receptor beta chains below all came from one sample that was sequenced in a study of blood T cell repertoires in COVID-19. Measured with immunoSEQ multiplex PCR; TCRdb has only the in-frame clones, and not every one. This sample has more than 300,000 clones, with around 90% found just once. Source material: PBMCs or T cells enriched from blood (not recorded which). The receptors shown here come from a young woman who had recovered from COVID-19.

The gene calls are TRBV5-4 and TRBJ1-1, with 9 bases that match TRBD1. Germline CDR1 SGHNT, CDR2 YYREEE (reference sequence). The trim removed 4 bases at V and 6 bases at J, leaving 16 bases unmatched. This CDR3 region has 17 residues. This CDR3 reads CASSPIPGQGTRSEAFF. The CDR3 DNA follows: TGTGCCAGCAGCCCCATACCGGGACAGGGAACGAGGTCTGAAGCTTTCTTT.

The V gene is TRBV19, the J gene TRBJ1-2; D might be TRBD1 (6 bases). The germline CDR1 and CDR2 sequences are LNHDA and SQIVND (reference sequence). Deletions cut 3 bases from V and 8 bases from J, with 7 bases between. The CDR3 is 11 residues long. CDR3 protein: CASSITGGYTF. The CDR3 DNA is TGTGCCAGTAGTATCACAGGGGGCTACACCTTC.

The CDR3 spells CASFGVWGAEAFF. In DNA form, the CDR3 reads TGTGCCAGTTTTGGGGTGTGGGGCGCTGAAGCTTTCTTT. The chain recombines TRBV19 with TRBJ1-1, with D tentatively TRBD1 (5 bases). Germline V lookup: CDR1 LNHDA, CDR2 SQIVND (reference sequence). The CDR3 runs to 13 residues. Trimming removed 8 bases from V and 6 bases from J, with 16 bases in between.

V and J are TRBV21-1 and TRBJ2-5; the D call of TRBD2 is as the table states it, not checked on the DNA. TRBV21-1 is flagged as a pseudogene. CDR3 length: 11 amino acids. CDR3 in amino acids: CASSPEETQYF. For the CDR3, the DNA is TGTGCCAGCAGCCCCGAGGAGACCCAGTACTTC.

The CDR3 bases are TGTGCCAGCTCACCACCACAGGGTGGCACAGATACGCAGTATTTT. Translating it yields CASSPPQGGTDTQYF. This chain uses TRBV18 with TRBJ2-3, with D tentatively TRBD1 (6 bases). CDR3 length: 15 residues. The germline V gene encodes CDR1 KGHSH and CDR2 LQKENI. V gave up 0 bases and J gave up 1 base, with 8 bases separating them.

The CDR3 nucleotides are TGTGCCAGCAGCTGGGGAACAGGGGACTATGGCTACACCTTC. Residues: CASSWGTGDYGYTF. The rearrangement joins TRBV5-5 to TRBJ1-2, with 7 bases aligning to TRBD1. Losses at the gene ends were 3 bases for V and 3 bases for J; bases not matched to a gene: 5. CDR1 is SGHKS and CDR2 is YYEKEE in the germline V gene (reference sequence). The CDR3 is made up of 14 amino acids.

The genes are TRBV6-4 and TRBJ1-5, with 9 bases lining up with TRBD1. V shed 2 bases and J 7 bases; nucleotides not matched to a gene: 9. CDR1 MRHNA and CDR2 SNTAGT come from the germline V gene. The CDR3 spans 16 residues. CDR3 DNA: TGTGCCAGCAGTGACACCGGGACAGGGCAAGAGCAGCCCCAGCATTTT. Protein sequence: CASSDTGTGQEQPQHF.

The gene calls are TRBV12-3 or TRBV12-4 and TRBJ1-1; no clear D gene. The CDR3 covers 12 residues. Trimming took 4 bases from V and 4 from J, leaving 7 bases between them. CDR3 sequence: CASSWGVTEAFF. The CDR3 coding sequence is TGTGCCAGCAGTTGGGGAGTCACTGAAGCTTTCTTT.

The CDR3 nucleotides read TGCGCCAGCAGCCGGGGGCAGGGCGGTGAAAAACTGTTTTTT. Amino acids: CASSRGQGGEKLFF. J is TRBJ1-4 and V is TRBV4-1; possible D gene TRBD1, 6 bases. Germline V gene sequence: CDR1 MGHRA, CDR2 YSYEKL. The V gene lost 4 bases and the J gene lost 7 bases, with 13 bases spanning the gap. CDR3 length: 14 residues.

This rearrangement joins TRBV9 to TRBJ2-1, with 8 bases matching TRBD2. The V gene end was trimmed by 0 bases and the J gene end by 6 bases; junction bases not matched to a gene: 2. CDR3 size: 14 residues. The germline gives CDR1 SGDLS, CDR2 YYNGEE. The CDR3 DNA follows: TGTGCCAGCAGCGTAGAGGGACTAGTCAATGAGCAGTTCTTC. As protein: CASSVEGLVNEQFF.

This clone came up a few times. The chain combines TRBV18 with TRBJ1-2; 7 bases match TRBD1. The V segment lost 6 bases and the J segment 2 bases; nucleotides outside the gene matches: 15. In germline, CDR1 is KGHSH, CDR2 LQKENI. This CDR3 comprises 17 residues. CDR3 sequence: CASSPGTVGSGNYGYTF. CDR3 DNA sequence: TGTGCCAGCTCCCCCGGGACAGTTGGATCGGGAAACTATGGCTACACCTTC.

The gene calls are TRBV5-1 and TRBJ1-6, with D perhaps TRBD1 (5 bases). Germline V CDR1 and CDR2: SGHRS, YFSETQ. This CDR3 region has 13 residues. V was cut by 4 bases and J by 13 bases, with 15 bases left in between. The CDR3 DNA is TGCGCCAGCAGCGAACCGGGGGAATCGCCCCTCCACTTT. Amino acids: CASSEPGESPLHF. Full variable domain (missing parts from reference TRBV5-1 and TRBJ1-6): KAGVTQTPRYLIKTRGQQVTLSCSPISGHRSVSWYQQTPGQGLQFLFEYFSETQRNKGNFPGRFSGRQFSNSRSEMNVSTLELGDSALYLCASSEPGESPLHFGNGTRLTVT.

V and J are TRBV4-3 and TRBJ1-4; TRBD1 matches at 9 bases. Germline V gene sequence: CDR1 LGHNA, CDR2 YSLEER. V lost 4 bases, J lost 8 bases, and 11 bases stayed unmatched. The CDR3 totals 16 residues. CDR3 sequence reads: CASSLTLQGAREKLFF. The CDR3 DNA sequence: TGCGCCAGCAGCCTAACTTTACAGGGGGCGCGGGAAAAACTGTTTTTT.

The count of this clone is one. The V gene is TRBV6-1, the J gene TRBJ2-1; 7 bases agree with TRBD1. With V trimmed by 3 bases and J by 2 bases, 7 bases remained unmatched. Germline loops: CDR1 MNHNS, CDR2 SASEGT. The CDR3 is 16 residues long. This chain's CDR3 is CASSETGTEPYNEQFF. The DNA of the CDR3 is TGTGCCAGCAGTGAGACCGGGACAGAGCCCTACAATGAGCAGTTCTTC.

This sequence joins TRBV27 and TRBJ1-2; D is possibly TRBD1 (6 bases). V was pared by 5 bases and J by 6 bases, with 22 bases between. Germline V gene sequence: CDR1 MNHEY, CDR2 SMNVEV (reference sequence). CDR3 length: 16 residues. The CDR3 DNA reads as TGTGCCAGCAGTGCCGACCAGGGGCCGGGCCTTCATGGCTACACCTTC. Translation gives CASSADQGPGLHGYTF.

The chain uses TRBV7-2 and TRBJ2-7; 7 positions agree with TRBD1. This CDR3 is 14 amino acids long. With V trimmed by 2 bases and J by 2 bases, 3 bases remained unmatched. Germline CDR1 reads SGHTA; CDR2 reads FQGNSA. As DNA, the CDR3 is TGTGCCAGCAGCTTAACACAGGGGACCTACGAGCAGTACTTC. Amino acids: CASSLTQGTYEQYF.

The chain joins TRBV6-5 to TRBJ1-2; 9 bases map to TRBD1. CDR1 and CDR2 (germline): MNHEY, SVGAGI. V lost 2 bases and J lost 7; bases outside the gene matches: 11. The CDR3 is made up of 16 amino acids. DNA of the CDR3: TGTGCCAGCAGTTACGATCCCGGGACAGGGAGGGGTGGCTACACCTTC. Amino acids: CASSYDPGTGRGGYTF.

The gene calls are TRBV6-5 and TRBJ1-2, with 7 positions matching TRBD1. The V segment lost 4 bases and the J segment 6 bases; nucleotides outside the gene matches: 5. Germline V lookup: CDR1 MNHEY, CDR2 SVGAGI. This CDR3 contains 13 residues. CDR3 region: CASSSPQGNGYTF. CDR3 bases: TGTGCCAGCAGTTCTCCACAGGGGAATGGCTACACCTTC.